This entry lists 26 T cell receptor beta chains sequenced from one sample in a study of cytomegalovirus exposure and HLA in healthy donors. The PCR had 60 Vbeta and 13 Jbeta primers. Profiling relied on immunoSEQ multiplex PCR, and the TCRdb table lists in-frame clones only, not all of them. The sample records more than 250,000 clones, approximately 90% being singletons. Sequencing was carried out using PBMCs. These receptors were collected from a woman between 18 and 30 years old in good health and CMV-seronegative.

Written as DNA, the CDR3 is TGTGCCAGCAGCCCCGGACAGGGTGCCCCAGAGACCCAGTACTTC. This codes for CASSPGQGAPETQYF. The chain has TRBV7-2 and TRBJ2-5; 8 nucleotides agree with TRBD1. CDR1 and CDR2 from the germline V gene are SGHTA and FQGNSA. Trimming took 5 bases from V and 4 from J; bases not matched to a gene: 9. There are 15 residues in the CDR3. Complete variable domain (other parts from reference TRBV7-2 and TRBJ2-5): GAGVSQSPSNKVTEKGKDVELRCDPISGHTALYWYRQSLGQGLEFLIYFQGNSAPDKSGLPSDRFSAERTGGSVSTLTIQRTQQEDSAVYLCASSPGQGAPETQYFGPGTRLLVL.

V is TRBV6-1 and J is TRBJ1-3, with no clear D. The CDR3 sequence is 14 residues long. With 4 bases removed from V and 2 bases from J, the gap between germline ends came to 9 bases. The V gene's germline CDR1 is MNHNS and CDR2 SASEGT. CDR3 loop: CASSASTAGNTIYF. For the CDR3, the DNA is TGTGCCAGCAGTGCTTCAACGGCTGGAAACACCATATATTTT.

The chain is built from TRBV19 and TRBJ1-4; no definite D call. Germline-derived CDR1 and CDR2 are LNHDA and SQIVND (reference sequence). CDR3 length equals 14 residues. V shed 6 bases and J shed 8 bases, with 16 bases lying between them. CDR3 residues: CASRRVPSAEKLFF. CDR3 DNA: TGTGCCAGTAGGAGGGTCCCCTCGGCGGAAAAACTGTTTTTT. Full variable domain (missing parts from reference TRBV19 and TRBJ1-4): DGGITQSPKYLFRKEGQNVTLSCEQNLNHDAMYWYRQDPGQGLRLIYYSQIVNDFQKGDIAEGYSVSREKKESFPLTVTSAQKNPTAFYLCASRRVPSAEKLFFGSGTQLSVL.

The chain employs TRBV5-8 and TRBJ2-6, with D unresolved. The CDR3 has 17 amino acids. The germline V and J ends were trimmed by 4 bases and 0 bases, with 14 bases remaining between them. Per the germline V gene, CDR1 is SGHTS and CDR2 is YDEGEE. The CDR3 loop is CASSLTLTYSGANVLTF. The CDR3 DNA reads TGTGCCAGCAGCCTCACTCTAACCTACTCTGGGGCCAACGTCCTGACTTTC. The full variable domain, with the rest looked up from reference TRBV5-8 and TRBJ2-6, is EAGVTQSPTHLIKTRGQQATLRCSPISGHTSVYWYQQALGLGLQFLLWYDEGEERNRGNFPPRFSGRQFPNYSSELNVNALELEDSALYLCASSLTLTYSGANVLTFGAGSRLTVL.

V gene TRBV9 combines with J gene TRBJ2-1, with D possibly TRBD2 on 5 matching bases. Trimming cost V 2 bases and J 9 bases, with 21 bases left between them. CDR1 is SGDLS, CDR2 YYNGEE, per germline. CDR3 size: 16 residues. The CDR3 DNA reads TGTGCCAGCAGCGTCCGTAGCGTCCATCCAGTAGGTGAGCAGTTCTTC. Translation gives CASSVRSVHPVGEQFF.

Here the CDR3 DNA reads TGTGCCAGCAGCCCGCAAAAAGCGGTGGCAGATACGCAGTATTTT. This encodes CASSPQKAVADTQYF. The chain is built from TRBV7-9 and TRBJ2-3; tentatively, D is TRBD2 (5 bases). Germline assignment: CDR1 SEHNR and CDR2 FQNEAQ (reference sequence). The germline V and J ends were trimmed by 5 bases and 4 bases, with 16 bases remaining between them. The CDR3 is made up of 15 amino acids.

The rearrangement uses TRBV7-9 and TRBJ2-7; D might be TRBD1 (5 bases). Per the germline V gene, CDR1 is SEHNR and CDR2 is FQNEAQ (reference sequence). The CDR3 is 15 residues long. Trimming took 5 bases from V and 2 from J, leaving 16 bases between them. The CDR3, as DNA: TGTGCCAGCAGCGCCGGCTTCAGGGTTGCCTACGAGCAGTACTTC. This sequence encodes CASSAGFRVAYEQYF.

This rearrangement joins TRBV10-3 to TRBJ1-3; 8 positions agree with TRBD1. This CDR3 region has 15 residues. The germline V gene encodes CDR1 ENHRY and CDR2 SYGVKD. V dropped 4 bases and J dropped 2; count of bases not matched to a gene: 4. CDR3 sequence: CAISGEQGAGNTIYF. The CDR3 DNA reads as TGTGCCATCAGTGGTGAACAGGGGGCTGGAAACACCATATATTTT.

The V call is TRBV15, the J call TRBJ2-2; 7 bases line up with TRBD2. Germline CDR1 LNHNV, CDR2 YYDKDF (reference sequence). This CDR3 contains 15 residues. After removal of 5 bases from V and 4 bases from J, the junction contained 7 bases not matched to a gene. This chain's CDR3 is CATSPLGGVTGELFF. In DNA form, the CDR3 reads TGTGCCACCAGCCCCCTGGGGGGGGTCACCGGGGAGCTGTTTTTT. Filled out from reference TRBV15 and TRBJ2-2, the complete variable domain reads DAMVIQNPRYQVTQFGKPVTLSCSQTLNHNVMYWYQQKSSQAPKLLFHYYDKDFNNEADTPDNFQSRRPNTSFCFLDIRSPGLGDTAMYLCATSPLGGVTGELFFGEGSRLTVL.

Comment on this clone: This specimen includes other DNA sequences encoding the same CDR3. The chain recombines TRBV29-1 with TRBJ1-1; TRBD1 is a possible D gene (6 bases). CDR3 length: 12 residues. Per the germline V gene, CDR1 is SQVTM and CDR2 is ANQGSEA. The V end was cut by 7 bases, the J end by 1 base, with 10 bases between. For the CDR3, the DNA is TGCAGCGCCACACAGGGGAACACTGAAGCTTTCTTT. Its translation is CSATQGNTEAFF.

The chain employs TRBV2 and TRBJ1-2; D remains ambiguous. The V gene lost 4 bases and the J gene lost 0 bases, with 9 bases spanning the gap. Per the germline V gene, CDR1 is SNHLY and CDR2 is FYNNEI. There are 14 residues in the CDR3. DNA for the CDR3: TGTGCCAGCAGTGTAGAGGCCGCTAACTATGGCTACACCTTC. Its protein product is CASSVEAANYGYTF.

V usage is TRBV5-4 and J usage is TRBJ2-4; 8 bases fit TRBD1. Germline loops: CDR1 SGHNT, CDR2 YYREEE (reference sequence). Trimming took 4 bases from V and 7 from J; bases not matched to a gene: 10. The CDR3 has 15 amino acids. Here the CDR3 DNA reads TGTGCCAGCAGCCTACAGACAGGGGTTGGGAACATTCAGTACTTC. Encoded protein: CASSLQTGVGNIQYF.

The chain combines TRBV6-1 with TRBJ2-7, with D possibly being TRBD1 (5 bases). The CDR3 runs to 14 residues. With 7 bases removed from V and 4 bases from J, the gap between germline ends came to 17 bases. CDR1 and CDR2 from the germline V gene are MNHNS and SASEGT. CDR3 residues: CASIKGKTSYEQYF. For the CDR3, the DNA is TGTGCCAGCATAAAGGGGAAGACATCGTACGAGCAGTACTTC.

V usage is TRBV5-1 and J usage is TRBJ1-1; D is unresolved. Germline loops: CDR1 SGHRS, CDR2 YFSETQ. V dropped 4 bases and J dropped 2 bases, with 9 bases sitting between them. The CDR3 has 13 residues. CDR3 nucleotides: TGCGCCAGCAGCGCTCCGGGAAACACTGAAGCTTTCTTT. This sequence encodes CASSAPGNTEAFF.

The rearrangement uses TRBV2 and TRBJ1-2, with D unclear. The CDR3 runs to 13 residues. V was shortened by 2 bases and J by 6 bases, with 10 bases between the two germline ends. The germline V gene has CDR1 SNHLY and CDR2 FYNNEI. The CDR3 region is CASSEIGGDGYTF. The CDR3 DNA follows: TGTGCCAGCAGTGAAATAGGCGGGGATGGCTACACCTTC.

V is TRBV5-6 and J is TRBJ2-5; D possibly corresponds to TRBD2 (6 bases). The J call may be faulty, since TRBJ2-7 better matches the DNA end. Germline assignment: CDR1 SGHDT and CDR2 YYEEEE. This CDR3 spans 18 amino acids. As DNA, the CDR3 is TGTGCCAGCAGCTTGTACGGCGGCGGCGCAGCGGGTACGGACGAGCAGTACTTC. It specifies CASSLYGGGAAGTDEQYF.

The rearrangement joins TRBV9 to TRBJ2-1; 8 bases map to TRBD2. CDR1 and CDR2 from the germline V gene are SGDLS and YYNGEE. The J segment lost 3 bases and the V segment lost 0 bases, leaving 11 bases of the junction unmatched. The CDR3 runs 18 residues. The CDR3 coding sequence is TGTGCCAGCAGCGTAGGGGGAGACGGGGGGGCCCACTACAATGAGCAGTTCTTC. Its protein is CASSVGGDGGAHYNEQFF.

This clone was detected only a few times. CDR3 region: CASAPSNYGYTF. CDR3 coding DNA: TGTGCCAGCGCCCCCAGTAACTATGGCTACACCTTC. V and J are TRBV6-1 and TRBJ1-2, with D uncertain. CDR1 and CDR2 (germline): MNHNS, SASEGT. Trimming stripped 8 bases from V and 1 base from J, with 8 bases between. The CDR3 totals 12 residues.

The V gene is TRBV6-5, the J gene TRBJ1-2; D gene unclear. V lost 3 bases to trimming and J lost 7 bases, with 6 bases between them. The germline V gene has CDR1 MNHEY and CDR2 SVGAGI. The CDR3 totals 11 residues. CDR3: CASSYSVGYTF. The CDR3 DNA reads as TGTGCCAGCAGTTATTCAGTTGGCTACACCTTC.

The CDR3 nucleotides are TGTGCCAGCAGCGCCCTCCGACAGGGAAATCCGGACTACACCTTC. It encodes CASSALRQGNPDYTF. V is TRBV2 and J is TRBJ1-2, with 7 nucleotides matching TRBD1. Germline V gene sequence: CDR1 SNHLY, CDR2 FYNNEI. V shed 6 bases, J shed 10 bases, and the junction held 17 bases outside the gene matches. This CDR3 contains 15 residues.

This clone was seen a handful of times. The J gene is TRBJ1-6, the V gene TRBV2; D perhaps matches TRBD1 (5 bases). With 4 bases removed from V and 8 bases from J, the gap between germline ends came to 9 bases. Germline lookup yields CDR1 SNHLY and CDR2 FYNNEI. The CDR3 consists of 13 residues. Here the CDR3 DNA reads TGTGCCAGCAGTGGGGAAGGGGATTCACCCCTCCACTTT. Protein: CASSGEGDSPLHF.

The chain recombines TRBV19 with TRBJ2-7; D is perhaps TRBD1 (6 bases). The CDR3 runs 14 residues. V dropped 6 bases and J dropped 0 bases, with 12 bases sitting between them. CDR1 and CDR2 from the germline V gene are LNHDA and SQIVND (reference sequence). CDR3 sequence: CASSIQDSSYEQYF. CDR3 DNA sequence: TGTGCCAGTAGCATCCAGGACAGCTCCTACGAGCAGTACTTC.

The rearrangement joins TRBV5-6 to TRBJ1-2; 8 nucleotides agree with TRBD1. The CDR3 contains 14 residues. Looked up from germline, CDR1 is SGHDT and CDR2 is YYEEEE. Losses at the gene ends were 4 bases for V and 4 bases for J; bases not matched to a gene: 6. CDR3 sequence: CASSPETGAYGYTF. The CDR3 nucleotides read TGTGCCAGCAGCCCGGAGACAGGGGCCTATGGCTACACCTTC.

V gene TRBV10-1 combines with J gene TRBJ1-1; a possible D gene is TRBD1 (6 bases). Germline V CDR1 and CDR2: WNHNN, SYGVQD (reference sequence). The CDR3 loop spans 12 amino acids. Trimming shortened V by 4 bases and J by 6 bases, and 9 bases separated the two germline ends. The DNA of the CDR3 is TGCGCCAGCAGTGGTGGGGGCTCTGAAGCTTTCTTT. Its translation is CASSGGGSEAFF.

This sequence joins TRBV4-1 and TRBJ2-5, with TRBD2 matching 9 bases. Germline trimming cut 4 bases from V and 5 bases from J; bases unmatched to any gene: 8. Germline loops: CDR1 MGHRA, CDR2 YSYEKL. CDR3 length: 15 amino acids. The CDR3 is CASSPAGGPSETQYF. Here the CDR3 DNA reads TGCGCCAGCAGCCCAGCGGGGGGCCCTTCTGAGACCCAGTACTTC.

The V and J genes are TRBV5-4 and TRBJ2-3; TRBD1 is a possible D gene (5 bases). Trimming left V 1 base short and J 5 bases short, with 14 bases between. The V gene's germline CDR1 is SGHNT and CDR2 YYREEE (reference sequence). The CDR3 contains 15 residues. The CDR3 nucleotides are TGTGCCAGCAGCTTGACCGGAGAAGGGGTAGATACGCAGTATTTT. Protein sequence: CASSLTGEGVDTQYF.